These T cell receptor beta chains were read from a single sample in a study of cytomegalovirus exposure and HLA in healthy donors. Libraries were prepared by immunoSEQ multiplex PCR; TCRdb keeps only in-frame clonotypes and omits some of them. The ten most abundant clones cover around 7.5% of a sample with some 75,000 clones. The sample was PBMCs. Every receptor here comes from a female donor in good health and CMV-seropositive. CDR3s include the opening cysteine and the closing phenylalanine or tryptophan. A D gene is named only where the DNA matches it firmly.

d_call,j_call,v_call,cdr3_nt,cdr3_aa
-,TRBJ2-7,TRBV2,TGTGCCAGCAGTCCCGAGGGGGACGAGCAGTACTTC,CASSPEGDEQYF
TRBD1,TRBJ2-3,TRBV5-6,TGTGCCAGCAGCTGGGGGACAGGGGGCGCGGCGCAGTATTTT,CASSWGTGGAAQYF
TRBD2,TRBJ2-1,TRBV11-2,TGTGCCAGCAGCTTAGATCTAGCGGGTCTGCCGTTCTTC,CASSLDLAGLPFF
-,TRBJ2-5,TRBV4-1,TGCGCCAGCGCCCAGGGTCTGACCCAGTACTTC,CASAQGLTQYF
-,TRBJ1-2,TRBV29-1,TGCAGCGTGGGTAAGGGGCAGAGTGACTATGGCTACACCTTC,CSVGKGQSDYGYTF
TRBD2,TRBJ2-1,TRBV19,TGTGCCAGTCGAAAGGAAGCGGGAGTAACGAATGAGCAGTTCTTC,CASRKEAGVTNEQFF
TRBD1,TRBJ2-1,TRBV6-5,TGTGCCAGCAGTTTGGACAGGGTTACCTCCTACAATGAGCAGTTCTTC,CASSLDRVTSYNEQFF
TRBD1,TRBJ2-7,TRBV2,TGTGCCAGCCGGACAGGGATCTCCTACGAGCAGTACTTC,CASRTGISYEQYF
-,TRBJ2-7,TRBV15,TGTGCCACCAGCAGAGATCGGGTCGGGGACGAGCAGTACTTC,CATSRDRVGDEQYF
TRBD1,TRBJ1-4,TRBV7-9,TGTGCCAGCAGCCTTACAGGGGGGAATGAAAAACTGTTTTTT,CASSLTGGNEKLFF
TRBD1,TRBJ1-3,TRBV5-1,TGCGCCAGCAGCACAGGGGTGACCGGAAACACCATATATTTT,CASSTGVTGNTIYF
TRBD1,TRBJ1-1,TRBV5-4,TGTGCCAGCAGCCCGCGGGACAGGGCGGAAACTGAAGCTTTCTTT,CASSPRDRAETEAFF
TRBD1,TRBJ2-5,TRBV28,TGTGCCAGCAGTTTAAGCAGGGGGCAAGAGACCCAGTACTTC,CASSLSRGQETQYF
TRBD2,TRBJ2-1,TRBV9,TGTGCCAGCAGCTTAAGTGGTAGCGGGAGGTCAAATGAGCAGTTCTTC,CASSLSGSGRSNEQFF
-,TRBJ1-1,TRBV25-1,TGTGCCAGCAGTGCAAACAGGGAAGCTTTCTTT,CASSANREAFF
TRBD2,TRBJ2-1,TRBV5-1,TGCGCCAGCAGCTTGAACCTAGCGGGAGTGATGAATGAGCAGTTCTTC,CASSLNLAGVMNEQFF
-,TRBJ1-1,TRBV5-1,TGCGCCAGCTGTGAAGGGGCAGCCTATGAAGCTTTCTTT,CASCEGAAYEAFF
TRBD1,TRBJ2-2,TRBV5-1,TGCGCCACAAACCGGGACAGGGCATTCGGGGAGCTGTTTTTT,CATNRDRAFGELFF
TRBD1,TRBJ1-1,TRBV5-1,TGCGCCAGCAGCTCGGACAGGGGTTTTGGCGCTTTCTTT,CASSSDRGFGAFF
-,TRBJ1-1,TRBV7-9,TGTGCCAGCACCAGGATGGAGAACACTGAAGCTTTCTTT,CASTRMENTEAFF
TRBD1,TRBJ2-3,TRBV4-3,TGCGCCAGCAGCCAAAGGCAGGGGGCCTACACAGATACGCAGTATTTT,CASSQRQGAYTDTQYF
TRBD2,TRBJ2-1,TRBV6-4,TGTGCCAGCAGCACCGGGACTAGCGAAGGAAATGAGCAGTTCTTC,CASSTGTSEGNEQFF
TRBD1,TRBJ2-7,TRBV6-5,TGTGCCAGCAGGGGGACAGGGGGTCCCTACGAGCAGTACTTC,CASRGTGGPYEQYF
TRBD1,TRBJ1-4,TRBV28,TGTGCCAGCAGTGGACAGGGGGCCACTAATGAAAAACTGTTTTTT,CASSGQGATNEKLFF
TRBD2,TRBJ2-3,TRBV19,TGTGCCAGTAGATCGACCGGGACTAGTCCGACGCAGTATTTT,CASRSTGTSPTQYF
-,TRBJ1-5,TRBV11-3,TGTGCCACCCACAATCGGGGGACTCAGCCCCAGCATTTT,CATHNRGTQPQHF
TRBD1,TRBJ1-2,TRBV4-1,TGCGCCAGCAGCCATTTGGGACAGCCCTATGGCTACACCTTC,CASSHLGQPYGYTF
TRBD1,TRBJ1-1,TRBV27,TGTGCCAGCAGTTTATCAAGGACAGGGGCCACTGAAGCTTTCTTT,CASSLSRTGATEAFF
TRBD1,TRBJ2-2,TRBV9,TGTGCCAGCAGCAAAGGACAGGGGGCAGCCGGGGAGCTGTTTTTT,CASSKGQGAAGELFF
TRBD2,TRBJ2-1,TRBV25-1,TGTGCCAGCAGTGAATTTAGCGGGGTGAACTACAATGAGCAGTTCTTC,CASSEFSGVNYNEQFF
-,TRBJ1-2,TRBV30,TGTGCCTGTGTGAGCCCCACAGGGCTAAGCTATGGCTACACCTTC,CACVSPTGLSYGYTF
TRBD1,TRBJ1-6,TRBV7-9,TGTGCCAGCAGCTTAAGGGACAGGGGACCTTATTCACCCCTCCACTTT,CASSLRDRGPYSPLHF
-,TRBJ1-2,TRBV5-1,TGCGCCAGCAGCACGGACGGGGGGCGCAGCTATGGCTACACCTTC,CASSTDGGRSYGYTF
TRBD2,TRBJ2-5,TRBV7-9,TGTGCCAGCAGCCCGAGCGGGAGCATCGAAGAGACCCAGTACTTC,CASSPSGSIEETQYF
TRBD1,TRBJ2-7,TRBV18,TGTGCCAGCTCACGGGACAGGGAGGGCGAGCAGTACTTC,CASSRDREGEQYF
-,TRBJ2-1,TRBV7-2,TGTGCCAGCAGCCCCCGGACTCCCAGTGAGCAGTTCTTC,CASSPRTPSEQFF
-,TRBJ1-3,TRBV11-2,TGTGCCAGCAGCTTAATAGGGTCAGGGCTCGGAAACACCATATATTTT,CASSLIGSGLGNTIYF
TRBD1,TRBJ1-2,TRBV29-1,TGCAGCGTCGATGACGGGACAGGGCCCTATGGCTACACCTTC,CSVDDGTGPYGYTF
TRBD2,TRBJ2-7,TRBV2,TGTGCCAGCGCGACTAGCGGGAGACGCTCCTACGAGCAGTACTTC,CASATSGRRSYEQYF
-,TRBJ1-5,TRBV9,TGTGCCAGCAGCGTAAAATTCGGTAATCAGCCCCAGCATTTT,CASSVKFGNQPQHF
TRBD1,TRBJ1-4,TRBV7-9,TGTGCCAGCAGCCTGGGACAGGGGGGTGAAAAACTGTTTTTT,CASSLGQGGEKLFF
-,TRBJ1-3,TRBV19,TGTGCCAGTAGCCCCGACAGGCCACTCTCTGGAAACACCATATATTTT,CASSPDRPLSGNTIYF